The 4 T cell receptor beta chains below all came from one sample that was sequenced in a study of shared clonotypes between healthy human individuals. Sequencing used immunoSEQ multiplex PCR; TCRdb keeps in-frame clones, though not all of them. The table lists about 2 million clones, 90% to 95% of them singletons, with around 0.13% in the top ten. Material for sequencing was naive CD4+ T cells sorted from blood. As for subset: CD45RA+ positively selected. These receptors came from a young man in good health.

This clone was seen once. The chain combines TRBV6-6 with TRBJ1-5, with TRBD1 matching over 9 bases. The CDR3 spans 14 residues. Looked up from germline, CDR1 is MNHNY and CDR2 is SVGAGI (reference sequence). J was trimmed by 5 bases and V by 6 bases; bases with no gene match: 5. The CDR3 sequence is CASRRQGDHQPQHF. In nucleotides, the CDR3 is TGTGCCAGCAGACGACAGGGGGATCATCAGCCCCAGCATTTT.

The chain links TRBV7-8 to TRBJ2-7; 13 bases are a match to TRBD2. The germline V gene encodes CDR1 SGHVS and CDR2 FQNEAQ. The length of the CDR3 is 15 residues. Trimming cost V 8 bases and J 0 bases; bases outside gene matches: 4. CDR3 DNA: TGTGCCAGCGGGGGGACTAGCGGGACCTCCTACGAGCAGTACTTC. This sequence encodes CASGGTSGTSYEQYF.

CDR3 in DNA: TGTGCCTGCAACGAGTGGGGGCGCAACTACGAGCAGTACTTC. This translates into CACNEWGRNYEQYF. The J gene is TRBJ2-7, the V gene TRBV30, with D maybe TRBD1 (6 bases). Germline V gene sequence: CDR1 GTSNPN, CDR2 SVGIG (reference sequence). V dropped 6 bases and J dropped 3 bases, with 18 bases sitting between them. CDR3 length: 14 amino acids.

The chain carries TRBV29-1 and TRBJ2-7; D uncertain. Trimming took 6 bases from V and 2 from J, leaving 11 bases between them. The CDR3 has 12 amino acids. CDR1 and CDR2 (germline): SQVTM, ANQGSEA. The DNA for the CDR3 is TGCAGCGTCGCTAGTCTCCCCTACGAGCAGTACTTC. Its protein product is CSVASLPYEQYF.